This TCR beta chain is from a study of blood T cell repertoires in COVID-19. Germline V gene lookup returns CDR1 LNHDA and CDR2 SQIVND (reference sequence). This CDR3 region has 18 residues. Trimming at V came to 3 bases and at J to 6 bases, leaving 15 bases not matched to a gene. The method was immunoSEQ multiplex PCR; TCRdb's version includes in-frame clones alone and lacks a portion of them. The top ten clones hold 8% to 9.5% of a sample with fewer than 75,000 clones, over 80% of them seen once. The V gene is TRBV19, the J gene TRBJ2-1, with 9 nucleotides matching TRBD1. The source material was peripheral blood. The source is a man aged 50 to 60 with active COVID-19. CDR3 amino acids: CASSMVTEDRGRGNEQFF. For the CDR3, the DNA is TGTGCCAGTAGTATGGTCACGGAGGACAGGGGTCGGGGCAATGAGCAGTTCTTC.